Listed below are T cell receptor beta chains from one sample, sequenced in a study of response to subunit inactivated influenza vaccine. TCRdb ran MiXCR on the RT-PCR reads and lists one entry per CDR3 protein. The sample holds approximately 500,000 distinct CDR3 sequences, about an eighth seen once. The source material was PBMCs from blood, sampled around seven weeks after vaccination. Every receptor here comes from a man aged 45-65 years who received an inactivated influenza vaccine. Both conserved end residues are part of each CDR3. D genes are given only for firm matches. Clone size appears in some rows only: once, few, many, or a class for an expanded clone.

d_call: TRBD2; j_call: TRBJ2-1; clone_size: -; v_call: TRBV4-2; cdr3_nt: TGTGCCAGCAGCCAAGAGTGGACTAGCGGGGGCAATAAGCAGTTCTTC; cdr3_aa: CASSQEWTSGGNKQFF
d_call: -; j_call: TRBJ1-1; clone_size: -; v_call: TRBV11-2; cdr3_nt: TGTGCCAGCAGCAATGCGAGGGGGGTATTGAACACTGAAGCTTTCTTT; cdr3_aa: CASSNARGVLNTEAFF
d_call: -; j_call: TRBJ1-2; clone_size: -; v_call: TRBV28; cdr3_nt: TGTGCCAGCAGTTTAGGGGGGAAGAACTATGGCTACACCTTC; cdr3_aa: CASSLGGKNYGYTF
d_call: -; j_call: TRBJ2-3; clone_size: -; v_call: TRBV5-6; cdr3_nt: TGTGCCGGCAGCCCAACTAGAGGAGGGAATACGCAGTATTTT; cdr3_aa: CAGSPTRGGNTQYF
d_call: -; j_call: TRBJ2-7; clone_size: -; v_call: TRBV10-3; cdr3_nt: TGTGCCATCAGTGAAAGCGGTCGCTCCTACGAGCAGTACTTC; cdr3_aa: CAISESGRSYEQYF
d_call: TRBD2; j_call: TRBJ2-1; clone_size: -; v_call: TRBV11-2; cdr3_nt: TGTGCCAGCAGCTTAGATGAGGGACTACTGGCTCCCACGAAGCAGTTCTTC; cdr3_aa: CASSLDEGLLAPTKQFF
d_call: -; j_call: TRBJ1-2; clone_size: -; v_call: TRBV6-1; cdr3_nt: TGTGCCAGCCTCCCGGGGCACTATGGCTACACCTTC; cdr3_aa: CASLPGHYGYTF
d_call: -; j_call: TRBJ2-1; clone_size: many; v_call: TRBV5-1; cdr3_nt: TGCGCCAGCAGCTTGGACAGGGTCGGTAGCGAGCAGTTCTTC; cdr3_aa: CASSLDRVGSEQFF
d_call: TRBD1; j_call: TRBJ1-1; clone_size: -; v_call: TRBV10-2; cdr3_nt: TGCGCCAGCAGTGAGCCCCCGACAGGGAGGGCTGAAGCTTTCTTT; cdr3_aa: CASSEPPTGRAEAFF
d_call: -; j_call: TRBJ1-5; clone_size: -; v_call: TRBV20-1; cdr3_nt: TGCAGTGCTAGCGGCAGGTCTGCGTTGGCCCAGCATTTT; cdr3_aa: CSASGRSALAQHF
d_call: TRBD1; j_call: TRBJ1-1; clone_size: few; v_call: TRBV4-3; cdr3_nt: TGCGCCAGCAGCCAGATCACAGGGGTCTTTGGAGCTTTCTTT; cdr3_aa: CASSQITGVFGAFF
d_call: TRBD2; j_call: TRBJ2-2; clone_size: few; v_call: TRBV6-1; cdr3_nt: TGTGCCAGCCTAGCGGGATTAAACACCGGGGAGCTGTTTTTT; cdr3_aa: CASLAGLNTGELFF
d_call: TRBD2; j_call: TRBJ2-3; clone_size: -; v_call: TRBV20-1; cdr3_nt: TGCAGTGCTAGAGATCCAGCGGGAAACACAGATACGCAGTATTTT; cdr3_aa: CSARDPAGNTDTQYF
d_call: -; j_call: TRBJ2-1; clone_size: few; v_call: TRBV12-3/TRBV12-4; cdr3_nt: TGTGCCAGCACCAAGGGGCTGTACAATGAGCAGTTCTTC; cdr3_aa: CASTKGLYNEQFF
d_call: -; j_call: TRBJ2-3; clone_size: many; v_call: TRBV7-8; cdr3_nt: TGTGCCAGCAGCTTAGCGGGTATTGGACTGTCGACCACAGATACGCAGTATTTT; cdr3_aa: CASSLAGIGLSTTDTQYF
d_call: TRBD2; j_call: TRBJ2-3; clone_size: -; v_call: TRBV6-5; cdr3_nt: TGTGCCAGCAGTTACTCCCCCGCCGGGACTAGCGAGGGGAATACGCAGTATTTT; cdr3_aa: CASSYSPAGTSEGNTQYF